This T cell receptor (beta chain) is from a study of blood T cell repertoires in COVID-19. About the study: Samples of COVID-19 (acute and convalescent) were obtained from the United States, Italy and Spain. PBMCs, B-cell-depleted T cells, or T cells provided the cDNA or gDNA that made up the material.

The age range of participants was 18 to 89 years, with residence in about two dozen US areas. Two negative PCRs, clearance, or symptom resolution had been documented for recovered Cohort 3 donors. The protocol was immunoSEQ multiplex PCR, while the TCRdb copy is restricted to in-frame clones and leaves out a portion. The sample records about 170,000 clones, 89% being singletons. Germline V lookup: CDR1 KGHSH, CDR2 LQKENI. CDR3 size: 15 residues. Trimming took off 3 bases at V and 2 bases at J, with 13 bases between the two ends. The sample comprised PBMCs or T cells enriched from blood (not recorded which). The rearrangement uses TRBV18 and TRBJ1-1; no definite D call. The sequence was obtained from a woman aged 18-29 years who had recovered from COVID-19. Here the CDR3 reads CASSPSPVGNTEAFF. The CDR3 nucleotides read TGTGCCAGCTCACCCAGTCCTGTGGGCAACACTGAAGCTTTCTTT.